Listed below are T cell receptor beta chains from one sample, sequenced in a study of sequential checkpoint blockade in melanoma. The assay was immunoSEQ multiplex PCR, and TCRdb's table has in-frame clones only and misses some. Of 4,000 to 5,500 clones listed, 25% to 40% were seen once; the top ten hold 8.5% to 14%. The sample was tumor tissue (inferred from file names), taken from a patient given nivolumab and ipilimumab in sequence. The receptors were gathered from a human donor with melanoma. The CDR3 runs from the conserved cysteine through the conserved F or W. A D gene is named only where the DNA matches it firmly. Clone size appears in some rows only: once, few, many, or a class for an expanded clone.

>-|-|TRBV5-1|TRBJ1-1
TGCGCCAGCAGCTTAAACACGGGGCAGGGGAACACTGAAGCTTTCTTT
CASSLNTGQGNTEAFF
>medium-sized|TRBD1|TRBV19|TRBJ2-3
TGTGCCAGTAGCCGGGACAGGGGGTTTGATACGCAGTATTTT
CASSRDRGFDTQYF
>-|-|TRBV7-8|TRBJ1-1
TGTGCCAGCAGCTTAACGGGAAACACTGAAGCTTTCTTT
CASSLTGNTEAFF
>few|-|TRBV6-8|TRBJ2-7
TGTGCCAGCAGCATCCCGGGACTCCTCACGCACGAGCAGTACTTC
CASSIPGLLTHEQYF
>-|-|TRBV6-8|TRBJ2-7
TGTGCCAGCGGAAACTCCGGGGGTGGGTACGAGCAGTACTTC
CASGNSGGGYEQYF
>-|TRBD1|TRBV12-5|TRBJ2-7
TGTGCCAGCATTGGGACAGGCTACGAGCAGTACTTC
CASIGTGYEQYF
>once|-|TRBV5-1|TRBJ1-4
TGCGCCAGCAGGCGGACAGTGAGCGGTGAAAAACTGTTTTTT
CASRRTVSGEKLFF
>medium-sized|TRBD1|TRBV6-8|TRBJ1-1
TGTGCCAGCAAAGGGACAGTTGCGGCTGAAGCTTTCTTT
CASKGTVAAEAFF
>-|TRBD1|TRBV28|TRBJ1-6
TGTGCCAGCAGTTTACCTCAGGGGGCCCAGAAGGTTTATAATTCACCCCTCCACTTT
CASSLPQGAQKVYNSPLHF
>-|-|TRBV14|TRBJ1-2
TGTGCCTCTATCTCCGGGGACTATGGCTACACCTTC
CASISGDYGYTF
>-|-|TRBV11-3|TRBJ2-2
TGTGCCAGCAGCCAGCAGCGGAACACCGGGGAGCTGTTTTTT
CASSQQRNTGELFF
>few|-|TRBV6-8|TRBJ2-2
TGTGCCAGCAGTTACGGAGGGGGATCAGGCGGGGAGCTGTTTTTT
CASSYGGGSGGELFF
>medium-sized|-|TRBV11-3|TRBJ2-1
TGTGCCAGCAGCCACCCAGAAGAGCAGGGCACCTACAATGAGCAGTTCTTC
CASSHPEEQGTYNEQFF
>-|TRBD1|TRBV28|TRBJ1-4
TGTGCCAGCAGCCCCCCCCGACAGGGGGCAAGGGAGGGTGAAAAACTGTTTTTT
CASSPPRQGAREGEKLFF
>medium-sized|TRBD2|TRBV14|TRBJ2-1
TGTGCCAGCAGCCAAGATTGGACTAGCAGCGATGAGCAGTTCTTC
CASSQDWTSSDEQFF
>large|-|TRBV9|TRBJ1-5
TGTGCCAGCAGCCCAACCGGGGGAGGCAATCAGCCCCAGCATTTT
CASSPTGGGNQPQHF
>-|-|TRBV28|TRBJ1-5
TGTGCCAGCTTTACCTTCGGGAGCAATCAGCCCCAGCATTTT
CASFTFGSNQPQHF
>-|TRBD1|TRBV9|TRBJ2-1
TGTGCCAGCGCGACGGGACAGAAGAACAATGAGCAGTTCTTC
CASATGQKNNEQFF
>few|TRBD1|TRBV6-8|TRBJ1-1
TGTGCCAGCAGTTTATGGACAGGAGGGAACACTGAAGCTTTCTTT
CASSLWTGGNTEAFF
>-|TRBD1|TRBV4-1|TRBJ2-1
TGCGCCAGCAGCCGCCTCGCCGGGACAGAGTCCTACAATGAGCAGTTCTTC
CASSRLAGTESYNEQFF
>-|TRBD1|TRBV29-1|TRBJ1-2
TGCAGCGTTGAAGATTCGGGACAGGGCCTATGGGGCTACACCTTC
CSVEDSGQGLWGYTF
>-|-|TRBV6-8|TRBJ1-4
TGTGCCAGCAGTTACTCGTCAGGGAGCGAAAAACTGTTTTTT
CASSYSSGSEKLFF
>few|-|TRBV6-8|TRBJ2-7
TGTGCCAGCAGTGGCAGCCCCTACGAGCAGTACTTC
CASSGSPYEQYF
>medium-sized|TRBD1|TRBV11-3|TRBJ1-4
TGTGCCAGCAGACCCGGGACAGGGGTTAAATTGATGAATGAAAAACTGTTTTTT
CASRPGTGVKLMNEKLFF
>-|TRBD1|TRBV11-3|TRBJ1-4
TGTGCCAGCAGCTCCCGGGACAGCCCTGGGATGGAACTGTTTTTT
CASSSRDSPGMELFF
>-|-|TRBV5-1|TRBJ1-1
TGCGCCAGCAGCCAATACTTCGGGCAGGGCACTGAAGCTTTCTTT
CASSQYFGQGTEAFF
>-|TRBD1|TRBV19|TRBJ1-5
TGTGCCAGTAGTACTCGGGACAGCGACCTTTATAGCAATCAGCCCCAGCATTTT
CASSTRDSDLYSNQPQHF
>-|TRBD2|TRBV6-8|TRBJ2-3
TGTGCCAGCAGTGTAAGGACTAGCGGGATCACAGATACGCAGTATTTT
CASSVRTSGITDTQYF
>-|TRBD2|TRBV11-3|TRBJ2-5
TGTGCCAGCAGCTGGGGACTAGCGCGTCAAGAGACCCAGTACTTC
CASSWGLARQETQYF
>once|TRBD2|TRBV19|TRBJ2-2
TGTGCCAGTAAGAAAGGCGGGGGGCAGAACACCGGGGAGCTGTTTTTT
CASKKGGGQNTGELFF
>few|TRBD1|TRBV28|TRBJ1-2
TGTGCCAGCAGTTCGCCGAACGCCGGACAGGATTCCTATGGCTACACCTTC
CASSSPNAGQDSYGYTF
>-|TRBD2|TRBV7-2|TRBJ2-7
TGTGCCAGCAGCCTGTCATGGGGGGAGGGCGAGCAGTACTTC
CASSLSWGEGEQYF
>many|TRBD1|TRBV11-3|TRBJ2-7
TGTGCCAGCAGCCCCGCGGACAGGGGGTTCGAGCAGTACTTC
CASSPADRGFEQYF
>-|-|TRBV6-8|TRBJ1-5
TGTGCCAGCAGCCCCCGACTTCGGCGGTTGCGGCCCCAGCATTTT
CASSPRLRRLRPQHF
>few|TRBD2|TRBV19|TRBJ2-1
TGTGCCAGTAGTATCAGTCTAACTAGCGGGGGGGCCGATGAGCAGTTCTTC
CASSISLTSGGADEQFF
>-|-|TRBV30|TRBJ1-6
TGTGCCTGGAGACCCGGAGGGGGGATACAATATAATTCACCCCTCCACTTT
CAWRPGGGIQYNSPLHF
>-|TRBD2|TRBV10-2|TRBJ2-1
TGCGCCAGCAGTGACTCAGCGGGAGGTAACAATGAGCAGTTCTTC
CASSDSAGGNNEQFF
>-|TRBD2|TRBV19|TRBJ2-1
TGTGCCAGTAGTCACCATCCGGGACTAGCGGGACTTAACAATGAGCAGTTCTTC
CASSHHPGLAGLNNEQFF
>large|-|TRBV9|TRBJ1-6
TGTGCCAGCAGCGCTGAGGACAGTTATAATTCACCCCTCCACTTT
CASSAEDSYNSPLHF
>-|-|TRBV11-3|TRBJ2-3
TGTGCCAGCAGCCCCTGGGCAGGTGGGGGAGATACGCAGTATTTT
CASSPWAGGGDTQYF
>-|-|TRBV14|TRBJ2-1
TGTGCCAGCAGCCGAATCATCGGGACCTCAAGCAATGAGCAGTTCTTC
CASSRIIGTSSNEQFF
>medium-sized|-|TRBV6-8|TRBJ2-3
TGTGCCAGCAGTTACGGATCCGCACCGAGGGGCCCAGATACGCAGTATTTT
CASSYGSAPRGPDTQYF
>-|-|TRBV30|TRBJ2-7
TGTGCCTGGAGTGTTGGAGTCGGAGGGGGCGTGGAGCAGTACTTC
CAWSVGVGGGVEQYF
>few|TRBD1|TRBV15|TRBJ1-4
TGTGCCACCAGCGCCCGCCCCGGGACAGGGGATGAAAAACTGTTTTTT
CATSARPGTGDEKLFF
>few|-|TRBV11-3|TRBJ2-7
TGTGCCAGCAGCTACGACTACCCGTTCGGCGAGCAGTACTTC
CASSYDYPFGEQYF
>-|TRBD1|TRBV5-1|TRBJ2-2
TGCGCCAGCAGCTTCGGGACAGAAGGCGGGGAGCTGTTTTTT
CASSFGTEGGELFF
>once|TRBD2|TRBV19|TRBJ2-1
TGTGCCAGTAGTAGGGCCCACGCGGGAGGGAACAATGAGCAGTTCTTC
CASSRAHAGGNNEQFF
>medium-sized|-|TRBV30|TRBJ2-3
TGTGCCTGGATTCCCTTAGTAGGGGGAGTTAGTTTGAGCACAGATACGCAGTATTTT
CAWIPLVGGVSLSTDTQYF
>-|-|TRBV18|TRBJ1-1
TGTGCCAGCTCACCCCGGAGGATCACGAACACTGAAGCTTTCTTT
CASSPRRITNTEAFF
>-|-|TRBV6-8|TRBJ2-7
TGTGCCAGCAGGTCGTCAGGGACCTACGAGCAGTACTTC
CASRSSGTYEQYF
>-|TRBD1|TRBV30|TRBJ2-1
TGTGCCTGGAGTGTACGAGGGGGCGAAATAACCAGACACAATGAGCAGTTCTTC
CAWSVRGGEITRHNEQFF